Shown below are 12 T cell receptor beta chains from a single sample sequenced in a study of blood T cell repertoires in COVID-19. The data were produced by immunoSEQ multiplex PCR, yet TCRdb's version contains in-frame clones alone and is incomplete. The profile shows over 25,000 clones, 70% to 90% of them singletons. Sample: peripheral blood. These receptor sequences come from a man in his 70s with active COVID-19.

The chain carries TRBV7-2 and TRBJ2-7; 11 bases fit TRBD2. Germline CDR1 SGHTA, CDR2 FQGNSA. With 1 base clipped from V and 0 bases from J, the junction kept 2 bases outside the gene matches. The CDR3 is 16 residues long. The CDR3 DNA reads as TGTGCCAGCAGCTTAGGACTAGCGGGGTCCTCCTACGAGCAGTACTTC. As protein: CASSLGLAGSSYEQYF.

The chain couples TRBV7-2 to TRBJ2-5; D is uncertain. The CDR3 length is 16 residues. Germline assignment: CDR1 SGHTA and CDR2 FQGNSA. The ends were cut back, 5 bases at V and 5 bases at J, with 21 bases in the middle. CDR3 in amino acids: CASSGFGSELWETQYF. CDR3 DNA: TGTGCCAGCAGCGGCTTCGGGTCCGAACTATGGGAGACCCAGTACTTC. Filled out from reference TRBV7-2 and TRBJ2-5, the complete variable domain reads GAGVSQSPSNKVTEKGKDVELRCDPISGHTALYWYRQSLGQGLEFLIYFQGNSAPDKSGLPSDRFSAERTGGSVSTLTIQRTQQEDSAVYLCASSGFGSELWETQYFGPGTRLLVL.

This chain joins TRBV19 and TRBJ2-7; tentative D call: TRBD1 (6 bases). V lost 8 bases and J 1 base, leaving 12 bases between the germline ends. The germline gives CDR1 LNHDA, CDR2 SQIVND (reference sequence). The CDR3 contains 13 residues. CDR3 coding DNA: TGTGCCAGTTCACCACAGGGTTCCTACGAGCAGTACTTC. Residues: CASSPQGSYEQYF.

The table lists this clone with a count of one. CDR3 sequence: CAISEIQGADYGYTF. The CDR3 bases are TGTGCCATCAGTGAGATACAGGGGGCGGACTATGGCTACACCTTC. The genes are TRBV10-3 and TRBJ1-2, with 9 bases lining up with TRBD1. The CDR3 runs 15 residues. The junction had 4 bases not matched to a gene; V was cut back by 2 bases and J by 3 bases. The germline V gene encodes CDR1 ENHRY and CDR2 SYGVKD.

The chain combines TRBV19 with TRBJ2-1; D may be TRBD1 (6 bases). The CDR3 sequence is 12 residues long. Germline V gives CDR1 LNHDA, CDR2 SQIVND (reference sequence). V was pared by 10 bases and J by 4 bases, with 11 bases between. CDR3 DNA: TGTGCCATCTCGGACAGTTACAATGAGCAGTTCTTC. Translating gives CAISDSYNEQFF.

The V gene is TRBV28, the J gene TRBJ1-1; no clear D gene. The CDR3 is 14 residues long. Germline V CDR1 and CDR2: MDHEN, SYDVKM. V lost 3 bases and J lost 8, with 16 bases in between. CDR3 in amino acids: CASSFYPDGGEAFF. CDR3 in DNA: TGTGCCAGCAGTTTCTACCCGGATGGCGGGGAAGCTTTCTTT.

The chain joins TRBV28 to TRBJ1-1; a weak D match, TRBD1 (6 bases). Germline CDR1 and CDR2: MDHEN and SYDVKM. This CDR3 contains 16 residues. Trimming cost V 1 base and J 1 base, with 13 bases left between them. CDR3 residues: CASSLSSADRNTEAFF. CDR3 DNA sequence: TGTGCCAGCAGTTTATCAAGTGCGGACAGGAACACTGAAGCTTTCTTT.

The gene calls are TRBV7-6 and TRBJ2-5; 11 nucleotides line up with TRBD1. The CDR3 sequence is 15 residues long. Germline CDR1 and CDR2: SGHVS and FNYEAQ. V shed 3 bases, J shed 5 bases, and the junction held 5 bases outside the gene matches. This CDR3 reads CASSFGQGARETQYF. The CDR3, as DNA: TGTGCCAGCAGCTTTGGACAGGGGGCGCGGGAGACCCAGTACTTC.

This clone was counted a single time. Sequence at one end of the junction differs from germline and may be a read error. The chain uses TRBV7-9 and TRBJ2-3; no clear D. Germline V CDR1 and CDR2: SEHNR, FQNEAQ (reference sequence). The CDR3 covers 14 residues. The CDR3 sequence is CASNLDTRTDTQYF. CDR3 DNA sequence: TGTGCCAGCAACTTAGATACGAGGACAGATACGCAGTATTTT. Combining the CDR3 with reference TRBV7-9 and TRBJ2-3 gives the whole variable domain DTGVSQNPRHKITKRGQNVTFRCDPISEHNRLYWYRQTLGQGPEFLTYFQNEAQLEKSRLLSDRFSAERPKGSFSTLEIQRTEQGDSAMYLCASNLDTRTDTQYFGPGTRLTVL.

The V call is TRBV11-2, the J call TRBJ2-5, with TRBD2 identical over 14 bases. The CDR3 runs to 16 residues. Germline assignment: CDR1 SGHAT and CDR2 FQNNGV. V lost 5 bases to trimming and J lost 5 bases; unmatched junction nucleotides: 7. The CDR3 nucleotides read TGTGCCAGCAGCGCCGGGACTAGCGGGAGAGGGGAGACCCAGTACTTC. This gives the protein CASSAGTSGRGETQYF.

The chain is built from TRBV20-1 and TRBJ2-2; TRBD1 is a possible D gene (6 bases). The V and J ends lost 3 bases and 6 bases respectively, with 11 bases between them. This CDR3 is built from 13 residues. Germline values: CDR1 DFQATT, CDR2 SNEGSKA (reference sequence). CDR3 sequence reads: CSASYRVAGELFF. In DNA form, the CDR3 reads TGCAGTGCTAGTTACAGGGTAGCCGGGGAGCTGTTTTTT.

The V call is TRBV7-9, the J call TRBJ2-7; the match to TRBD1 covers 8 bases. The CDR3 totals 14 residues. V was clipped by 5 bases and J by 2 bases; unmatched bases: 5. The germline V gene encodes CDR1 SEHNR and CDR2 FQNEAQ (reference sequence). The CDR3 DNA reads TGTGCCAGCAGCAAGGGACAGGCGACCTACGAGCAGTACTTC. Translation gives CASSKGQATYEQYF.